These 30 T cell receptor beta chains share one sample of origin, sequenced in a study of T cell responses to AZD1222 COVID-19 vaccine. Sequencing used immunoSEQ multiplex PCR; TCRdb keeps in-frame clones, though not all of them. The data show almost 65,000 clones, less than 90% seen once. Sequenced here: peripheral blood, sampled on day 0 of AZD1222 vaccination. The origin of the receptors is an adult in good health.

The sample holds a few counts of this clone. CDR3 nucleotide sequence: TGCGCCAGCAGTCAATCCCGCGGGCCGCATCAGCCCCAGCATTTT. This encodes CASSQSRGPHQPQHF. This sequence joins TRBV23-1 and TRBJ1-5; D gene unclear. TRBV23-1 is filed as an ORF, its function uncertain. V dropped 0 bases and J dropped 5 bases, with 11 bases sitting between them. The CDR3 spans 15 residues.

The rearrangement joins TRBV24-1 to TRBJ2-3, with TRBD2 identical over 9 bases. The CDR3 is 16 amino acids. The V gene end was trimmed by 3 bases and the J gene end by 6 bases; junction bases not matched to a gene: 9. Germline V CDR1 and CDR2: KGHDR, SFDVKD. The CDR3 is CATSDPGLAIGDTQYF. CDR3 bases: TGTGCCACCAGTGATCCCGGACTAGCGATAGGGGATACGCAGTATTTT.

The chain is built from TRBV4-1 and TRBJ1-1, with D hard to call. The ends were cut back, 3 bases at V and 1 base at J, with 9 bases in the middle. Germline lookup yields CDR1 MGHRA and CDR2 YSYEKL. The CDR3 runs to 14 residues. CDR3 loop: CASSHLRGNTEAFF. The CDR3 nucleotides read TGCGCCAGCAGCCATCTCCGGGGGAACACTGAAGCTTTCTTT.

The genes are TRBV6-5 and TRBJ2-1, with D unresolved. The CDR3 is made up of 11 amino acids. The ends were cut back, 6 bases at V and 8 bases at J, with 8 bases in the middle. CDR1 and CDR2 from the germline V gene are MNHEY and SVGAGI. CDR3 nucleotide sequence: TGTGCCAGCAGCCCAGGTTATGAGCAGTTCTTC. As protein: CASSPGYEQFF.

CDR3 sequence (DNA): TGTGCCAGCAGCCGCCCGACAGGGACCTACGAGCAGTACTTC. This gives the protein CASSRPTGTYEQYF. The chain combines TRBV6-2 or TRBV6-3 with TRBJ2-7; the match to TRBD1 covers 7 bases. This CDR3 region has 14 residues. Trimming at V came to 6 bases and at J to 2 bases, leaving 7 bases not matched to a gene. Germline V CDR1 and CDR2: MNHEY, SVGEGT.

The rearrangement joins TRBV3-1 (or the pseudogene TRBV3-2) to TRBJ2-1; TRBD1 matches 8 bases. V shed 0 bases and J 5 bases; nucleotides not matched to a gene: 12. Germline V gene sequence: CDR1 LGHDT, CDR2 YNNKEL (reference sequence). This CDR3 comprises 18 residues. This chain's CDR3 is CASSQDQGAARGNNEQFF. CDR3 in DNA: TGTGCCAGCAGCCAAGATCAGGGGGCGGCTAGAGGCAACAATGAGCAGTTCTTC.

The chain carries TRBV5-5 and TRBJ1-4, with 10 bases that match TRBD1. The CDR3 consists of 14 residues. Germline V gives CDR1 SGHKS, CDR2 YYEKEE (reference sequence). Trimming took 3 bases from V and 7 from J; bases not matched to a gene: 3. The DNA of the CDR3 is TGTGCCAGCAGCTCCGGGACAGGGGCTGAAAAACTGTTTTTT. It is translated as CASSSGTGAEKLFF.

The chain uses TRBV3-1 (or the pseudogene TRBV3-2) and TRBJ2-7; 8 bases agree with TRBD1. V lost 2 bases, J lost 2 bases, and 2 bases stayed unmatched. Germline lookup yields CDR1 LGHDT and CDR2 YNNKEL (reference sequence). This CDR3 has 14 amino acids. The CDR3 here is CASSQLQGAYEQYF. DNA for the CDR3: TGTGCCAGCAGCCAATTACAGGGGGCCTACGAGCAGTACTTC.

This chain links TRBV4-3 with TRBJ1-1; the match to TRBD1 covers 7 bases. Trimming cost V 1 base and J 5 bases; bases outside gene matches: 7. This CDR3 contains 15 residues. Germline-derived CDR1 and CDR2 are LGHNA and YSLEER. The CDR3 here is CASSQGHSQGTEAFF. DNA for the CDR3: TGCGCCAGCAGCCAAGGTCATTCACAGGGGACTGAAGCTTTCTTT.

The chain couples TRBV19 to TRBJ2-3; TRBD2 aligns across 14 bases. The CDR3 is made up of 15 amino acids. Germline V gives CDR1 LNHDA, CDR2 SQIVND (reference sequence). V gave up 6 bases and J gave up 2 bases; unmatched junction bases: 1. The CDR3 loop is CASRGLAGVTDTQYF. In DNA form, the CDR3 reads TGTGCCAGTAGGGGACTAGCGGGGGTCACAGATACGCAGTATTTT.

The chain uses TRBV28 and TRBJ2-7, with TRBD2 matching over 8 bases. The germline CDR1 and CDR2 sequences are MDHEN and SYDVKM. Unmatched junction bases numbered 6, after V lost 7 bases and J lost 4 bases. The CDR3 is made up of 13 amino acids. The CDR3 is CASIRGLGYEQYF. In DNA form, the CDR3 reads TGTGCCAGCATTAGGGGACTAGGGTACGAGCAGTACTTC.

This chain links TRBV19 with TRBJ1-5, with D tentatively TRBD1 (6 bases). Per the germline V gene, CDR1 is LNHDA and CDR2 is SQIVND (reference sequence). CDR3 length: 16 residues. Deletions cut 0 bases from V and 6 bases from J, with 15 bases between. The CDR3 protein is CASSIDRPGGGQPQHF. The CDR3 bases are TGTGCCAGTAGTATAGATCGGCCGGGGGGCGGTCAGCCCCAGCATTTT.

The V call is TRBV5-1, the J call TRBJ2-1; the D gene is possibly TRBD1 (5 bases). This CDR3 is 14 amino acids long. The V and J ends lost 0 bases and 2 bases respectively, with 6 bases between them. The germline V gene has CDR1 SGHRS and CDR2 YFSETQ. This chain's CDR3 is CASSLGTPYNEQFF. The CDR3 nucleotides are TGCGCCAGCAGCTTGGGGACACCCTACAATGAGCAGTTCTTC.

This rearrangement joins TRBV3-1 (or the pseudogene TRBV3-2) to TRBJ1-1; TRBD1 might be the D (6 bases). The germline gives CDR1 LGHDT, CDR2 YNNKEL (reference sequence). This CDR3 comprises 14 residues. Trimming left V 2 bases short and J 6 bases short, with 13 bases between. The CDR3 loop reads CASSQPGGHPEAFF. DNA for the CDR3: TGTGCCAGCAGCCAACCGGGGGGACACCCTGAAGCTTTCTTT.

This clone was detected only a few times. DNA for the CDR3: TGTGCCAGCAGCCGGATTAGGACAGGGGATGATGAAAAACTGTTTTTT. Translated: CASSRIRTGDDEKLFF. This sequence joins TRBV7-2 and TRBJ1-4; the match to TRBD1 covers 9 bases. The V and J ends lost 5 bases and 6 bases, in that order; junction bases with no gene match: 10. This CDR3 contains 16 residues. The germline V gene encodes CDR1 SGHTA and CDR2 FQGNSA.

The chain is built from TRBV6-5 and TRBJ2-7; 7 nucleotides match TRBD1. V was clipped by 4 bases and J by 5 bases; unmatched bases: 8. Looked up from germline, CDR1 is MNHEY and CDR2 is SVGAGI. CDR3 length: 14 residues. In nucleotides, the CDR3 is TGTGCCAGCAGTTCCCACACCACAGGGGACGAGCAGTACTTC. Its translation: CASSSHTTGDEQYF.

V and J are TRBV6-1 and TRBJ1-2; D is undetermined. Trimming shortened V by 3 bases and J by 3 bases, and 17 bases separated the two germline ends. This CDR3 has 16 amino acids. Germline V gene lookup returns CDR1 MNHNS and CDR2 SASEGT. The DNA for the CDR3 is TGTGCCAGCAGTGATGTGTCCGCCGGGCTATACTATGGCTACACCTTC. Translation: CASSDVSAGLYYGYTF.

The rearrangement joins TRBV7-2 to TRBJ2-2, with a possible D match to TRBD2 (5 bases). The CDR3 is 12 amino acids. Germline CDR1 reads SGHTA; CDR2 reads FQGNSA. Between the trimmed V and J ends, which lost 5 bases and 7 bases, there was a span of 8 bases. The CDR3: CASSLGVGELFF. The CDR3 nucleotides are TGTGCCAGCAGCCTCGGGGTCGGGGAGCTGTTTTTT.

The chain carries TRBV19 and TRBJ2-5; TRBD1 is a possible D gene (6 bases). CDR3 length: 14 amino acids. The germline V gene has CDR1 LNHDA and CDR2 SQIVND (reference sequence). V dropped 7 bases and J dropped 0 bases, with 12 bases sitting between them. The CDR3 region is CASMNRDHQETQYF. For the CDR3, the DNA is TGTGCCAGTATGAACAGGGATCACCAAGAGACCCAGTACTTC.

This clone was picked up one time. The chain has TRBV12-3 or TRBV12-4 and TRBJ2-1; 7 bases match TRBD2. The CDR3 runs to 13 residues. The V gene end was trimmed by 3 bases and the J gene end by 4 bases; junction bases not matched to a gene: 0. CDR3 in DNA: TGTGCCAGCAGTTTCGGGGGGTACAATGAGCAGTTCTTC. Its translation: CASSFGGYNEQFF.

The CDR3 sequence is CASSMPPATQFQLEKLFF. CDR3 in DNA: TGTGCCAGTAGTATGCCCCCCGCCACACAGTTTCAACTTGAAAAACTGTTTTTT. V usage is TRBV19 and J usage is TRBJ1-4; D call uncertain. CDR3 size: 18 residues. Germline-derived CDR1 and CDR2 are LNHDA and SQIVND (reference sequence). Deletions cut 3 bases from V and 7 bases from J, with 24 bases between.

This clone turned up a few times. CDR3 protein: CASSEPTAQHF. The CDR3 DNA is TGTGCCAGCAGTGAACCCACGGCCCAGCATTTT. The chain uses TRBV6-1 and TRBJ1-5, with D hard to call. V was cut by 2 bases and J by 11 bases, with 7 bases left in between. Germline V gene data show CDR1 as MNHNS and CDR2 as SASEGT. The CDR3 runs to 11 residues.

V is TRBV19 and J is TRBJ1-5; 7 bases match TRBD1. The V gene end was trimmed by 5 bases and the J gene end by 4 bases; junction bases not matched to a gene: 8. CDR1 and CDR2 (germline): LNHDA, SQIVND (reference sequence). The CDR3 contains 15 residues. The CDR3 bases are TGTGCCAGTAGTCCTGGGCAGGGGGGTAATCAGCCCCAGCATTTT. Protein sequence: CASSPGQGGNQPQHF.

The V and J genes are TRBV9 and TRBJ1-2, with D unclear. Germline CDR1 SGDLS, CDR2 YYNGEE. V lost 3 bases and J 4 bases, leaving 13 bases between the germline ends. This CDR3 region has 14 residues. The CDR3 DNA follows: TGTGCCAGCAGCGGGCGAAAGGGCCTCTATGGCTACACCTTC. Its translation is CASSGRKGLYGYTF.

This chain uses TRBV5-1 with TRBJ2-1; the D gene is possibly TRBD1 (5 bases). CDR1 and CDR2 from the germline V gene are SGHRS and YFSETQ. Trimming took 0 bases from V and 6 from J, leaving 13 bases between them. This CDR3 contains 15 residues. The DNA for the CDR3 is TGCGCCAGCAGCTTGGAGTACAGGCCGCTCAATGAGCAGTTCTTC. It specifies CASSLEYRPLNEQFF.

This clone has just one count. The chain uses TRBV6-2 or TRBV6-3 and TRBJ1-3; tentative D call: TRBD1 (5 bases). Per the germline V gene, CDR1 is MNHEY and CDR2 is SVGEGT. There are 15 residues in the CDR3. Trimming removed 4 bases from V and 0 bases from J, with 10 bases in between. The chain's CDR3 is CASSSGHLSGNTIYF. CDR3 sequence (DNA): TGTGCCAGCAGTTCCGGACACCTCTCTGGAAACACCATATATTTT.

This chain connects TRBV27 to TRBJ1-1; maybe TRBD1 (6 bases). Trimming removed 6 bases from V and 2 bases from J, with 7 bases in between. The germline CDR1 and CDR2 sequences are MNHEY and SMNVEV (reference sequence). The CDR3 spans 12 residues. The CDR3 loop reads CASRTGNTEAFF. In nucleotides, the CDR3 is TGTGCCAGCAGGACAGGTAACACTGAAGCTTTCTTT.

The chain carries TRBV7-6 and TRBJ2-4; D gene unclear. Germline values: CDR1 SGHVS, CDR2 FNYEAQ. V was cut by 5 bases and J by 4 bases, with 15 bases left in between. The CDR3 length is 15 residues. This chain's CDR3 is CASSNGQGSKNIQYF. The CDR3 DNA follows: TGTGCCAGCAGCAACGGGCAAGGTTCGAAAAACATTCAGTACTTC.

The chain links TRBV4-1 to TRBJ2-7, with 9 bases that match TRBD1. The germline gives CDR1 MGHRA, CDR2 YSYEKL. V shed 6 bases, J shed 3 bases, and the junction held 15 bases outside the gene matches. The CDR3 runs to 17 residues. The CDR3 region is CASSHGTGITRSYEQYF. The CDR3, as DNA: TGCGCCAGCAGTCACGGGACAGGGATTACTAGGAGCTACGAGCAGTACTTC.

This chain connects TRBV15 to TRBJ1-2; TRBD1 is a possible D gene (6 bases). The germline V and J ends were trimmed by 5 bases and 3 bases, with 16 bases remaining between them. The CDR3 runs to 15 residues. Germline CDR1 LNHNV, CDR2 YYDKDF (reference sequence). CDR3 residues: CATSPRQAAYYGYTF. The DNA of the CDR3 is TGTGCCACCAGCCCTCGACAGGCAGCATACTATGGCTACACCTTC. The variable domain in full, with the rest retrieved from reference TRBV15 and TRBJ1-2, is DAMVIQNPRYQVTQFGKPVTLSCSQTLNHNVMYWYQQKSSQAPKLLFHYYDKDFNNEADTPDNFQSRRPNTSFCFLDIRSPGLGDTAMYLCATSPRQAAYYGYTFGSGTRLTVV.